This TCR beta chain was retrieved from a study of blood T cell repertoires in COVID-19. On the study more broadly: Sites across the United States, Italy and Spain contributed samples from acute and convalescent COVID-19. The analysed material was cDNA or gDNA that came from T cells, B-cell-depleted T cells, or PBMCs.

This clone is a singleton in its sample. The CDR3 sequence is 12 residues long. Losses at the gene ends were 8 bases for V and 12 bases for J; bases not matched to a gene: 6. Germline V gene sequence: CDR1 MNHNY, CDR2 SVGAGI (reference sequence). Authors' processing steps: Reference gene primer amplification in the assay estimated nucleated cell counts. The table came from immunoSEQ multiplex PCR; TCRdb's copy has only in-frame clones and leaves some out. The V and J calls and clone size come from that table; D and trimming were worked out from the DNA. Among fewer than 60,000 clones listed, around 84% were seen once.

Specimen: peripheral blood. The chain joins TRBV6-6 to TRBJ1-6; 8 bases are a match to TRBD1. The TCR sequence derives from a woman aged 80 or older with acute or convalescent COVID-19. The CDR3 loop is CASGQGALPLHF. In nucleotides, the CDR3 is TGTGCCAGCGGGCAGGGGGCATTACCCCTCCACTTT.